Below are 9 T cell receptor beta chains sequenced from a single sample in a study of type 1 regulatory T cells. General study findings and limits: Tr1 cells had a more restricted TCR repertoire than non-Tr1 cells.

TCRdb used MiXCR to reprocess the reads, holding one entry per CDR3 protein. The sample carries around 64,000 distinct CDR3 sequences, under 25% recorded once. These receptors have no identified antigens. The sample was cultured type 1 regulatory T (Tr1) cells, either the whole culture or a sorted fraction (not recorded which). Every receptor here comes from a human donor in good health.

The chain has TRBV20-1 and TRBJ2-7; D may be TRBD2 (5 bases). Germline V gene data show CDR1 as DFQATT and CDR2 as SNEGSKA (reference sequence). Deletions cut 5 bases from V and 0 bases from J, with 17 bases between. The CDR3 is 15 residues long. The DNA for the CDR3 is TGCAGTGCTCCTAGCCCTGCGAAAAGCTCCTACGAGCAGTACTTC. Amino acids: CSAPSPAKSSYEQYF.

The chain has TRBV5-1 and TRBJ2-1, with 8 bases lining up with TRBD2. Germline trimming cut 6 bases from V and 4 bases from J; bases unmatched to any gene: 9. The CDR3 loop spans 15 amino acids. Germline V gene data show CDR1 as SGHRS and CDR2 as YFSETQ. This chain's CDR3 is CASTPLAGGYNEQFF. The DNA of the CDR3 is TGCGCCAGCACCCCCCTAGCGGGCGGATACAATGAGCAGTTCTTC.

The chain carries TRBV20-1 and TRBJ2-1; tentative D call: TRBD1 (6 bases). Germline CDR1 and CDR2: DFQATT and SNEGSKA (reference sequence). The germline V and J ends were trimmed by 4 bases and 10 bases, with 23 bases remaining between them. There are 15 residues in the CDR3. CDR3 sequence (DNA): TGCAGTGCTACCCATCCCGGGACAATCTCAGGGGAGCAGTTCTTC. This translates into CSATHPGTISGEQFF.

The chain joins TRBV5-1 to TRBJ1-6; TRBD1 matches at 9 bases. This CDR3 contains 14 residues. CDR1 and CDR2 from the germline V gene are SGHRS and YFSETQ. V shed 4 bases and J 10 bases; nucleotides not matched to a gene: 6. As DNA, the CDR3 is TGCGCCAGCAGCAGGGGGACAGGGAGATCACCCCTCCACTTT. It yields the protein CASSRGTGRSPLHF. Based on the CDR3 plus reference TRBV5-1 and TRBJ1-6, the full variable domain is KAGVTQTPRYLIKTRGQQVTLSCSPISGHRSVSWYQQTPGQGLQFLFEYFSETQRNKGNFPGRFSGRQFSNSRSEMNVSTLELGDSALYLCASSRGTGRSPLHFGNGTRLTVT.

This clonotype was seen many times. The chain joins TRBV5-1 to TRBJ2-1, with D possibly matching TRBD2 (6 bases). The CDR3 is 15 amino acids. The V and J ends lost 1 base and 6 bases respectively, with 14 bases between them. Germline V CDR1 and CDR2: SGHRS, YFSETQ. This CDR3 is CASSLSPAGSNEQFF. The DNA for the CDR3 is TGCGCCAGCAGCTTGAGTCCGGCGGGGTCCAATGAGCAGTTCTTC.

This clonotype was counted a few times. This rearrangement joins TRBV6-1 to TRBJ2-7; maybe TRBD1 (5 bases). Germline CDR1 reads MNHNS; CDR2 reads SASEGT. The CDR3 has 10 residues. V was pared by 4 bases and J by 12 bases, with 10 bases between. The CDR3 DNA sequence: TGTGCCAGCAGTGGTGGCAGGGTGTACTTC. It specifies CASSGGRVYF.

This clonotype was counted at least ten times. This chain's CDR3 is CASSSQGENTEAFF. The DNA for the CDR3 is TGCGCCAGCAGCTCTCAGGGGGAGAACACTGAAGCTTTCTTT. The J gene is TRBJ1-1, the V gene TRBV5-1; 7 bases match TRBD1. The CDR3 extends over 14 amino acids. With 3 bases clipped from V and 1 base from J, the junction kept 3 bases outside the gene matches. CDR1 SGHRS and CDR2 YFSETQ come from the germline V gene.

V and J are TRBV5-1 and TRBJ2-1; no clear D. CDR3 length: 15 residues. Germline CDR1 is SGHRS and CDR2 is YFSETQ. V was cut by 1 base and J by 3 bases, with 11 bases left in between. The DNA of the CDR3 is TGCGCCAGCAGCTTGTCCGGAACGGGCTACAATGAGCAGTTCTTC. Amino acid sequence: CASSLSGTGYNEQFF.

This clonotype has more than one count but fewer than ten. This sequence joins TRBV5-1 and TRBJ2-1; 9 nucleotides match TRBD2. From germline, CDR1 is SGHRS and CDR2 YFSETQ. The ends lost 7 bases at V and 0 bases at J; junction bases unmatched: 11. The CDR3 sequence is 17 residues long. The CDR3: CASPIAGSGSSYNEQFF. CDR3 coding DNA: TGCGCCAGCCCCATCGCGGGTAGCGGGAGCTCCTACAATGAGCAGTTCTTC.